Listed below are T cell receptor beta chains from one sample, sequenced in a study of T cell clones after liver transplantation. The data were produced by immunoSEQ multiplex PCR, yet TCRdb's version contains in-frame clones alone and is incomplete. This table has fewer than 50,000 clones, around 83% appearing once. Sequenced material: CD4+ T cells from blood, taken 24 months after liver transplant. These receptor sequences come from a human patient who received a liver transplant. Some T cells may have originated in the graft donor. Both conserved end residues are part of each CDR3. D genes are given only for firm matches. Some rows have no size entry. The others give once, few or many, or a class for an expanded clone.

size	V	D	J	DNA	CDR3
NA	TRBV27	NA	TRBJ2-3	TGTGCCAGCACCACTGCTGGTACGCAGTATTTT	CASTTAGTQYF
NA	TRBV6-5	TRBD2	TRBJ2-3	TGTGCCAGCAGGCACGGGGGGTTAGGCACAGATACGCAGTATTTT	CASRHGGLGTDTQYF
NA	TRBV7-9	NA	TRBJ2-3	TGTGCCAGCAGCAACGGAGGGTTTTCACTAAAAGATACGCAGTATTTT	CASSNGGFSLKDTQYF
once	TRBV2	TRBD2	TRBJ2-5	TGTGCCAGCATCGGGGGGGTAGGCCAAGAGACCCAGTACTTC	CASIGGVGQETQYF
NA	TRBV5-4	NA	TRBJ1-2	TGCGCCAGCAGCCAATATAGGGCTTCGGATGACTACACCTTC	CASSQYRASDDYTF
NA	TRBV5-1	NA	TRBJ2-5	TGCGCCAGCAGCCTAACGGGAGAAGAGACCCAGTACTTC	CASSLTGEETQYF
NA	TRBV5-1	NA	TRBJ1-3	TGCGCCAGCAGCAGCCGGGCAGGAAGCTCTGGAAACACCATATATTTT	CASSSRAGSSGNTIYF
few	TRBV13	NA	TRBJ2-3	TGTGCCAGCAGCTTAGGTTCCGGGAGATATACGCAGTATTTT	CASSLGSGRYTQYF
NA	TRBV25-1	NA	TRBJ1-3	TGTGCCAGCACTCCCTGGGGGGCTGACACCATATATTTT	CASTPWGADTIYF
NA	TRBV6-5	NA	TRBJ1-5	TGTGCCAGCAGTTACTCGTTCAATCAGCCCCAGCATTTT	CASSYSFNQPQHF
once	TRBV6-5	NA	TRBJ1-2	TGTGCCAGCACCCTCAACCGGGACACCAACTATGGCTACACCTTC	CASTLNRDTNYGYTF
NA	TRBV27	TRBD2	TRBJ2-7	TGTGCCAGCAGCCCGGGGACTAGCGGGAGGTACGAGCAGTACTTC	CASSPGTSGRYEQYF
few	TRBV7-3	NA	TRBJ2-2	TGTGCCAGCTCATTCACGGGGGCAACGAACACCGGGGAGCTGTTTTTT	CASSFTGATNTGELFF
NA	TRBV30	NA	TRBJ1-2	TGTGCCTGGGGCTTGATTTGGCGCTATGGCTACACCTTC	CAWGLIWRYGYTF
NA	TRBV2	NA	TRBJ2-7	TGTGCCAGCAGTGAAGCGCTTTGGGGAAACGAGCAGTACTTC	CASSEALWGNEQYF
NA	TRBV7-6	NA	TRBJ2-5	TGTGCCAGCAGCTTAGCCAGGGGTAATGGGGAGACCCAGTACTTC	CASSLARGNGETQYF